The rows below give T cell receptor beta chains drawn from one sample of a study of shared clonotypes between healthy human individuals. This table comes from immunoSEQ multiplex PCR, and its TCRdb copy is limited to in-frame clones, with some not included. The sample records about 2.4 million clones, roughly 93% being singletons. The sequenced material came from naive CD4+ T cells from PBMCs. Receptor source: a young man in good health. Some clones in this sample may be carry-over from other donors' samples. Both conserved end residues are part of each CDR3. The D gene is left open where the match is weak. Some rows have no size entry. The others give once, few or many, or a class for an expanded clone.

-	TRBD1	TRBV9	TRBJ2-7	TGTGCCAGCAGCGTAGGAAGGACAGGGGGATACTACGAGCAGTACTTC	CASSVGRTGGYYEQYF
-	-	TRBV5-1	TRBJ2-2	TGCGCCAGCAGCCTGGAGGACTACAGGAACACCGGGGAGCTGTTTTTT	CASSLEDYRNTGELFF
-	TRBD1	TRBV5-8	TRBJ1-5	TGTGCCAGCAGCGTTCGGGACAGATTATATAGCAATCAGCCCCAGCATTTT	CASSVRDRLYSNQPQHF
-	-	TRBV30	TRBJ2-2	TGTGCCTGGAGTGTACGTTTAATAGTGGTCGGACCATACACCGGGGAGCTGTTTTTT	CAWSVRLIVVGPYTGELFF
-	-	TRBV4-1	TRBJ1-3	TGCGCCAGCAGCCCCCTGTTATCGGGTGGAAACACCATATATTTT	CASSPLLSGGNTIYF
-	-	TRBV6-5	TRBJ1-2	TGTGCCAGCAGCCGTGGGGAAGAGGGTGGCTACACCTTC	CASSRGEEGGYTF
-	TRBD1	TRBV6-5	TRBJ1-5	TGTGCCAGCATTTGGAGGACAGGGGGCCAGCCCCAGCATTTT	CASIWRTGGQPQHF
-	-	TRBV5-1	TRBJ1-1	TGCGCCAGCAGCCTCACGGGACAATGGGGGACTGAAGCTTTCTTT	CASSLTGQWGTEAFF
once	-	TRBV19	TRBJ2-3	TGTGCCAGTAGTATCGGGGCTAGAACAGATACGCAGTATTTT	CASSIGARTDTQYF
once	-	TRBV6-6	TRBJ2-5	TGTGCCAGCAGTTACTCGACGGTGATTACGGAGACCCAGTACTTC	CASSYSTVITETQYF
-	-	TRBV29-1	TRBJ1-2	TGCAGCGTTGGGTATAGGGGTGCCTATGGCTACACCTTC	CSVGYRGAYGYTF
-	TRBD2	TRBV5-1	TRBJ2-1	TGCGCCAGCAGCCTTGGGACTAGCGGCTCCTACAATGAGCAGTTCTTC	CASSLGTSGSYNEQFF
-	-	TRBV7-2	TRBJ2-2	TGTGCCAGCAGCTTAGAGGGCAGGGCGGCCACCGGGGAGCTGTTTTTT	CASSLEGRAATGELFF
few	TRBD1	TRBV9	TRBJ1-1	TGTGCCAGCAGCCCCTCCCGGGACAGACAAGCTTTCTTT	CASSPSRDRQAFF
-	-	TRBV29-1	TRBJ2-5	TGCAGCGTTGAAGATCCGCGACAGGCTCCGGGTGCGGAGACCCAGTACTTC	CSVEDPRQAPGAETQYF
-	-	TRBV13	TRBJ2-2	TGTGCCAGCAGCGGCAGCGGTGGTTACACCGGGGAGCTGTTTTTT	CASSGSGGYTGELFF
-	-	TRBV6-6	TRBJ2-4	TGTGCCAGCGCCTGGGTTGGGGCCAAAAACATTCAGTACTTC	CASAWVGAKNIQYF
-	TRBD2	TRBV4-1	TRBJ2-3	TGCGCCAGCAGCCCGGGAGCGGGAGGGGAAGATACGCAGTATTTT	CASSPGAGGEDTQYF
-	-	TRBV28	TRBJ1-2	TGTGCCAGCAAGGACCAAAACTATGGCTACACCTTC	CASKDQNYGYTF
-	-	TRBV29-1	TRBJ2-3	TGCAGCGTTGACCCGGGCACAGATACGCAGTATTTT	CSVDPGTDTQYF
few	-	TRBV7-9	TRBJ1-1	TGTGCCAGCAGCTCCCGGGGAAATTCGAACACTGAAGCTTTCTTT	CASSSRGNSNTEAFF
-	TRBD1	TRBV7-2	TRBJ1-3	TGTGCCAGCAGCTGGGACAGGGCTCTCTCTGGAAACACCATATATTTT	CASSWDRALSGNTIYF
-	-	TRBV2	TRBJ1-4	TGTGCCAGCACAAGACAGGCAACTAATGAAAAACTGTTTTTT	CASTRQATNEKLFF
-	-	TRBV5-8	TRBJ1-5	TGTGCCAGCACCGACAGACAGGGCAATCAGCCCCAGCATTTT	CASTDRQGNQPQHF
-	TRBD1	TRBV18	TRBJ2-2	TGTGCCAGCTCACCCAATACAGGGGTCCAAGGGGAGCTGTTTTTT	CASSPNTGVQGELFF
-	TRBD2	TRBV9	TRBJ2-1	TGTGCCAGCAGCGTTACTAGCGGGAGAATAGGCGATGAGCAGTTCTTC	CASSVTSGRIGDEQFF
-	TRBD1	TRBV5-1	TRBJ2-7	TGCGCCAGCAGCTGGGGGACAGGGAGTTACGAGCAGTACTTC	CASSWGTGSYEQYF
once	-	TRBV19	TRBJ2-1	TGTGCCAGTAGTCGCGTTTATAGCTCCTACAATGAGCAGTTCTTC	CASSRVYSSYNEQFF
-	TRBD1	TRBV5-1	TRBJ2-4	TGCGCCAGCAGCCAGGGACAGGGGAAAGACATTCAGTACTTC	CASSQGQGKDIQYF
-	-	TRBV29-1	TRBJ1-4	TGCAGCGTCGGCCAGGGACTCCTTACAACTAATGAAAAACTGTTTTTT	CSVGQGLLTTNEKLFF
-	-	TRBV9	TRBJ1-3	TGTGCCAGCAGCGTAGGCGGCGGGGCAGGTGGAAACACCATATATTTT	CASSVGGGAGGNTIYF
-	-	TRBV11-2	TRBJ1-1	TGTGCCAGCAGCCGGGGGGGGGCTGAAGCTTTCTTT	CASSRGGAEAFF
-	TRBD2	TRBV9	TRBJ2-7	TGTGCCAGCAGCGCCACACCGGGAGGGGCTGGAAGGGGAGAGCAGTACTTC	CASSATPGGAGRGEQYF
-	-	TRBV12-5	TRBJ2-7	TGTGCTAGTCAGTTTGGAGACCACGAGCAGTACTTC	CASQFGDHEQYF
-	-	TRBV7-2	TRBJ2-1	TGTGCCAGCAGCTTCTCCAGTGGCAATGAGCAGTTCTTC	CASSFSSGNEQFF
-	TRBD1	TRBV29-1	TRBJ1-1	TGCAGCGTTGAGACGGGACAGGGAGATTTGGGGACTGAAGCTTTCTTT	CSVETGQGDLGTEAFF
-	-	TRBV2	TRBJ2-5	TGTGCCAGCAAGGGACTCGAAGAGACCCAGTACTTC	CASKGLEETQYF
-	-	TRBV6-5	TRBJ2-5	TGTGCCAGCAGAGGGGGAATGAAGGAGACCCAGTACTTC	CASRGGMKETQYF
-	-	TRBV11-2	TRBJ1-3	TGTGCCAGCAGCCCCGGGGACTTCTCTGGAAACACCATATATTTT	CASSPGDFSGNTIYF
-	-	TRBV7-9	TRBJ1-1	TGTGCCAGCAGCTTACTGGGGGCTTCTGAAGCTTTCTTT	CASSLLGASEAFF
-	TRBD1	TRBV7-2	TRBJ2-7	TGTGCCAGCAGCTCCCTCTGGGGACAGGGCATCTACGAGCAGTACTTC	CASSSLWGQGIYEQYF
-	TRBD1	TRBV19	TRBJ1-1	TGTGCCAGTAGGCCTTGGGACAGCCTGAACACTGAAGCTTTCTTT	CASRPWDSLNTEAFF
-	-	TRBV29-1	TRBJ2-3	TGCAGCGTTTCAAGGCGCACTAGCACAGATACGCAGTATTTT	CSVSRRTSTDTQYF
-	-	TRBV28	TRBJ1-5	TGTGCCAGCAGTTTTGACAGGAGGGTCCAGCCCCAGCATTTT	CASSFDRRVQPQHF
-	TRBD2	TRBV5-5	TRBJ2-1	TGTGCCAGCAGGGAACTAGCGGGATTAGGGAATGAGCAGTTCTTC	CASRELAGLGNEQFF
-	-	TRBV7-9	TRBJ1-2	TGTGCCAGCAGCTTACTCGCAGGGGACTATGGCTACACCTTC	CASSLLAGDYGYTF
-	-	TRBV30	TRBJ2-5	TGTGCCTGGAGTGTACCGGCTAGCTTCAGGGAGACCCAGTACTTC	CAWSVPASFRETQYF
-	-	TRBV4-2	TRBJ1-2	TGTGCCAGCAGCCATGCATCCGGGACCTACAAGACGGGCTACACCTTC	CASSHASGTYKTGYTF
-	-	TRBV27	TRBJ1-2	TGTGCCAGCAGCATGCTCGGGGCGGGGATCTACTATGGCTACACCTTC	CASSMLGAGIYYGYTF
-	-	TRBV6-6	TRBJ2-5	TGTGCCAGCAGTGCCGGGACCCGCCAAGAGACCCAGTACTTC	CASSAGTRQETQYF
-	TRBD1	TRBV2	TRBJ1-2	TGTGCCAGCAGCGACCCGGGGGACAGGGGAACCTATGGCTACACCTTC	CASSDPGDRGTYGYTF
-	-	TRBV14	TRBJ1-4	TGTGCCAGCAGCCAAGAATTTGCAACTAATGAAAAACTGTTTTTT	CASSQEFATNEKLFF
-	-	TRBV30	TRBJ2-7	TGTGCCTGGAGTGTACCCCCACGCGAGCAGTACTTC	CAWSVPPREQYF
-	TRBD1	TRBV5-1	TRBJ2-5	TGCGCCAGCAGCTTGGAGACAGGGGGGGTTGGAGAGACCCAGTACTTC	CASSLETGGVGETQYF
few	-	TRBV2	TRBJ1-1	TGTGCCAGCACCTTGAACACTGAAGCTTTCTTT	CASTLNTEAFF
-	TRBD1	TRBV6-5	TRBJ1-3	TGTGCCAGCAGTAGCAGGGGGTTTGGGGGAAACACCATATATTTT	CASSSRGFGGNTIYF
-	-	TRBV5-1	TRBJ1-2	TGCGCCAGCAGCTTGGGGGGCCCCGTCAATGGCTACACCTTC	CASSLGGPVNGYTF
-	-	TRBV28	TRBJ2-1	TGTGCCAGCAGTTTATCATTTGGATACAATGAGCAGTTCTTC	CASSLSFGYNEQFF
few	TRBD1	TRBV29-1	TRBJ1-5	TGCAGCGTCCGGGACAGGGGATCCAATCAGCCCCAGCATTTT	CSVRDRGSNQPQHF
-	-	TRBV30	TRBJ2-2	TGTGCCTGGAACTCAGGCAGGGGCGTCACCGGGGAGCTGTTTTTT	CAWNSGRGVTGELFF